Sequencing of this T cell receptor (beta chain) was carried out in a study of T cells in Graves' hyperthyroidism and ophthalmopathy. CDR3 length: 15 residues. V was shortened by 3 bases and J by 1 base, with 8 bases between the two germline ends. Germline CDR1 reads SGHDT; CDR2 reads YYEEEE. Points on this clonotype: The target antigen is unknown.

Regarding the study as a whole: Blood also showed most of the thyroid clonotypes that were expanded above 0.001.

Amplified TCR beta CDR3 regions derived from RNA transcripts. Using the HTBI primer set, a first-round RT-PCR was run on the TCR CDR3. TCRdb reanalysed the multiplex PCR reads using MiXCR and keeps one entry per CDR3 protein. The sample has 560,000 or so distinct CDR3 sequences; 20% are singletons. The receptor comes from a man aged 35 to 55 with Graves' ophthalmopathy. Sample: blood. V gene TRBV5-6 combines with J gene TRBJ1-6; D gene uncertain. CDR3 amino acids: CASSSTGSYNSPLHF. The DNA of the CDR3 is TGTGCCAGCAGCTCGACGGGGTCCTATAATTCACCCCTCCACTTT.